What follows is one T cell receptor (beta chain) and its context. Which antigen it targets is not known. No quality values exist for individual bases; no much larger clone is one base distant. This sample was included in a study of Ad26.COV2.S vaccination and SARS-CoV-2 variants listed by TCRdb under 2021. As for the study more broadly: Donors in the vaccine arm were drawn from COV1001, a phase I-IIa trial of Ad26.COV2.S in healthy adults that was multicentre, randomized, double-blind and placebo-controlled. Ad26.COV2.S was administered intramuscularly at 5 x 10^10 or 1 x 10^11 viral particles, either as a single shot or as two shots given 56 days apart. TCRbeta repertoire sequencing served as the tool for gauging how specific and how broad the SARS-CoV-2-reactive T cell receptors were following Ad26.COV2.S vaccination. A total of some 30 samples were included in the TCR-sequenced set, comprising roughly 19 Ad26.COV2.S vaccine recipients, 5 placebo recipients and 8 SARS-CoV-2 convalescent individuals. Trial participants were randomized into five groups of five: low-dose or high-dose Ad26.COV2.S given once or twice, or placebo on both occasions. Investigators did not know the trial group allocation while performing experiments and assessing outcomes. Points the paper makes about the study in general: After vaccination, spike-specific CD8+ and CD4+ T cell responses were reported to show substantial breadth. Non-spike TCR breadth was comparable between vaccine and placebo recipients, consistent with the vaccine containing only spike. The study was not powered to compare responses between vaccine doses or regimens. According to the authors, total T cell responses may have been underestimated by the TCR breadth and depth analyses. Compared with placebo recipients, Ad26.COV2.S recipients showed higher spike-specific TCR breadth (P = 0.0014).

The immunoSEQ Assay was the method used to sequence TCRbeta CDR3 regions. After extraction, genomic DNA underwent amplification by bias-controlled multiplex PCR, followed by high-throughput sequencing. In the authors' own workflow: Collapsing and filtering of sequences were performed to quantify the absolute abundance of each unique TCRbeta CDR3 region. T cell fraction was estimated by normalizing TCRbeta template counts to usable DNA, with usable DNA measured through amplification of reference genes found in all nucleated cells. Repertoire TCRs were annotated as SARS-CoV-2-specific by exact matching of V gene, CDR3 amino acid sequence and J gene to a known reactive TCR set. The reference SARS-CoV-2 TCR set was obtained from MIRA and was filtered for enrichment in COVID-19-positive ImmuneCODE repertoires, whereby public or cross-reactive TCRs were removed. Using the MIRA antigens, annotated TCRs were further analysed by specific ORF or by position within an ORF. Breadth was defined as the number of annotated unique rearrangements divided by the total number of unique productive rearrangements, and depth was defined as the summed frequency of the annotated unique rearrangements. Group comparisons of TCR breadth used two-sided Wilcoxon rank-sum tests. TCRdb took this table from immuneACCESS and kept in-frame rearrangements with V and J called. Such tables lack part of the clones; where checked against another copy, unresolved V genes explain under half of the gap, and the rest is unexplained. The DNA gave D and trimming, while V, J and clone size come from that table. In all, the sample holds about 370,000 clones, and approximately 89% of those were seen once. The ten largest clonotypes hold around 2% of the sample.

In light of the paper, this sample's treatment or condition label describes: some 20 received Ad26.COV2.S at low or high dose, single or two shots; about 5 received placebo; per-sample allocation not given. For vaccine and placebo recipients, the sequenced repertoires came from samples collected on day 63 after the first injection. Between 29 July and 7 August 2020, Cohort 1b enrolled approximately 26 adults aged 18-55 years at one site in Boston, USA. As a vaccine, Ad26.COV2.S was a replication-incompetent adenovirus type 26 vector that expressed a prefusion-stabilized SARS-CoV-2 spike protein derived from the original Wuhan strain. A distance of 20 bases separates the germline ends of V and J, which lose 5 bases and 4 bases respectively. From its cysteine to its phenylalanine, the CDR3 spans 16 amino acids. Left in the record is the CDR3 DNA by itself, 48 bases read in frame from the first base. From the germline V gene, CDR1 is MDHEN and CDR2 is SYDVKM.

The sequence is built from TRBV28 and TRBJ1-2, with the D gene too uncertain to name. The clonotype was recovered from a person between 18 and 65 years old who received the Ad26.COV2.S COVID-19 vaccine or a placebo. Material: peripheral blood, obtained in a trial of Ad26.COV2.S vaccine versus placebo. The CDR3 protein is CASSPYPTSDLYGYTF. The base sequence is TGTGCCAGCAGTCCCTACCCGACCTCCGATCTCTATGGCTACACCTTC.